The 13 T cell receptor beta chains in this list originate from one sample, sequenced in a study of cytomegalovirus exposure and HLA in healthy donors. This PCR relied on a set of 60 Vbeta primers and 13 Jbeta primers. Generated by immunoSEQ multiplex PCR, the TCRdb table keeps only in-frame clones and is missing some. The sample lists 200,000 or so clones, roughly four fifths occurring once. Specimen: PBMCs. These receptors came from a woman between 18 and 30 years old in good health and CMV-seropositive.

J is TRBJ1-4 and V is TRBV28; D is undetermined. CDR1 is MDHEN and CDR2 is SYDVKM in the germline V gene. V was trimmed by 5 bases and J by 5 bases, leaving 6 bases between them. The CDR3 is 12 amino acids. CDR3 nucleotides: TGTGCCAGCAGTCCATTCAATGAAAAACTGTTTTTT. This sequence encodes CASSPFNEKLFF.

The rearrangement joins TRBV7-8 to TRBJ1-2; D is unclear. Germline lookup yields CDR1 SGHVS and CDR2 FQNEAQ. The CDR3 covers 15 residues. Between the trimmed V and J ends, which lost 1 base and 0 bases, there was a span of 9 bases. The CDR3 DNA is TGTGCCAGCAGCTTAGACCCACTGACTAACTATGGCTACACCTTC. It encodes CASSLDPLTNYGYTF.

The CDR3, as DNA: TGTGCCAGCAGCGACTGGACTAGCGGGCCAGATACGCAGTATTTT. This gives the protein CASSDWTSGPDTQYF. The chain recombines TRBV7-9 with TRBJ2-3; 11 bases match TRBD2. CDR1 SEHNR and CDR2 FQNEAQ come from the germline V gene (reference sequence). CDR3 size: 15 residues. After removal of 5 bases from V and 4 bases from J, the junction contained 5 bases not matched to a gene.

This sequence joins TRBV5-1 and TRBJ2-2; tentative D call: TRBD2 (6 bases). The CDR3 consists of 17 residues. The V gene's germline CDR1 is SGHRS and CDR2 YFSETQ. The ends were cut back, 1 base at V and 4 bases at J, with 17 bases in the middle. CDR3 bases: TGCGCCAGCAGCTTGACCCTCTCTAGCGAGGGCACCGGGGAGCTGTTTTTT. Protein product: CASSLTLSSEGTGELFF.

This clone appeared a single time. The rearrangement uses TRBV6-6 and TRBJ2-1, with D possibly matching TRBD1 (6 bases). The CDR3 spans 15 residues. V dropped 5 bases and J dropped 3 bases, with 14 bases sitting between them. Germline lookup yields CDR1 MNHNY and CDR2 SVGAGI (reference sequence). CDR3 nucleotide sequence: TGTGCCAGCAGTCCCTATTTACAGGGCTACAATGAGCAGTTCTTC. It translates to CASSPYLQGYNEQFF.

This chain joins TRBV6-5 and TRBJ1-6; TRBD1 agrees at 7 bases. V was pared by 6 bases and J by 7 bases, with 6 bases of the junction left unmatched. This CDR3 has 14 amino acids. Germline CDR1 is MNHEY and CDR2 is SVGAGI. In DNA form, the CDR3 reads TGTGCCAGCAGACCGGGACAGCTAAATTCACCCCTCCACTTT. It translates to CASRPGQLNSPLHF.

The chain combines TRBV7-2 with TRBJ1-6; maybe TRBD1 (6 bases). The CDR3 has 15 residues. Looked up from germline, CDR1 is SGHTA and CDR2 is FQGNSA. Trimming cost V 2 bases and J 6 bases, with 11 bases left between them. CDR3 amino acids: CASSLHRVVNSPLHF. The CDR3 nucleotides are TGTGCCAGCAGCTTACACAGGGTGGTTAATTCACCCCTCCACTTT. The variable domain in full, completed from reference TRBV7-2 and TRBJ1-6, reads GAGVSQSPSNKVTEKGKDVELRCDPISGHTALYWYRQSLGQGLEFLIYFQGNSAPDKSGLPSDRFSAERTGGSVSTLTIQRTQQEDSAVYLCASSLHRVVNSPLHFGNGTRLTVT.

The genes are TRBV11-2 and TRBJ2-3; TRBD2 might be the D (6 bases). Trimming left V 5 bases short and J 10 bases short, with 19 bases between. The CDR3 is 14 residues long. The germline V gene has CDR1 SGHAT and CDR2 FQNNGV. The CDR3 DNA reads TGTGCCAGCAGCCCGGGCGGGGCGGCGAGGGCGCAGTATTTT. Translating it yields CASSPGGAARAQYF. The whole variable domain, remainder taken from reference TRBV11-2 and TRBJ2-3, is EAGVAQSPRYKIIEKRQSVAFWCNPISGHATLYWYQQILGQGPKLLIQFQNNGVVDDSQLPKDRFSAERLKGVDSTLKIQPAKLEDSAVYLCASSPGGAARAQYFGPGTRLTVL.

CDR3 nucleotides: TGCAGCGCGAAAGGGGGCGAAAAACTGTTTTTT. Translating it yields CSAKGGEKLFF. This sequence joins TRBV29-1 and TRBJ1-4; 7 bases agree with TRBD1. Trimming removed 7 bases from V and 8 bases from J; junction bases left unmatched: 4. Germline assignment: CDR1 SQVTM and CDR2 ANQGSEA. CDR3 length: 11 amino acids.

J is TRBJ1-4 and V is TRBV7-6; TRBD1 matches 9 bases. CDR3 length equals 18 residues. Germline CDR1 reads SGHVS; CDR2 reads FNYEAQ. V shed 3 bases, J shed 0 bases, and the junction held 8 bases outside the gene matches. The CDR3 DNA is TGTGCCAGCAGCTTCGGGACAGGGCTTAGCGCAACTAATGAAAAACTGTTTTTT. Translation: CASSFGTGLSATNEKLFF.

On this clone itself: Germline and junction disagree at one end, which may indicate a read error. This chain's CDR3 is CASSLGTVTSSYNEQFF. The DNA for the CDR3 is TGTGCTAGCAGCTTAGGGACAGTTACAAGCTCCTACAATGAGCAGTTCTTC. The gene calls are TRBV7-7 and TRBJ2-1, with TRBD1 matching over 7 bases. The CDR3 runs to 17 residues. Germline V gives CDR1 SSHAT, CDR2 FNYEAQ (reference sequence).

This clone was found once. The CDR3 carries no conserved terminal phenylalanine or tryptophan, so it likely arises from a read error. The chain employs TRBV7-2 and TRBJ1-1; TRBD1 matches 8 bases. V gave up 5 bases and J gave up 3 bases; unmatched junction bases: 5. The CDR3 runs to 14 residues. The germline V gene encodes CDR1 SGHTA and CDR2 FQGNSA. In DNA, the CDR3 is TGTGCCAGCAGCCGAGACAGGGGAGACACTGAAGCTTTCCTT. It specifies CASSRDRGDTEAFL.

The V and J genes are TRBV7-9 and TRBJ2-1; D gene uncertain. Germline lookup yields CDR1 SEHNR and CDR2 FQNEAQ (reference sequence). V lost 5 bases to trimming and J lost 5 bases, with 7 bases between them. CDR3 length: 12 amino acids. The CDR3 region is CASSPADNEQFF. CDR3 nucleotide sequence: TGTGCCAGCAGCCCCGCGGACAATGAGCAGTTCTTC.